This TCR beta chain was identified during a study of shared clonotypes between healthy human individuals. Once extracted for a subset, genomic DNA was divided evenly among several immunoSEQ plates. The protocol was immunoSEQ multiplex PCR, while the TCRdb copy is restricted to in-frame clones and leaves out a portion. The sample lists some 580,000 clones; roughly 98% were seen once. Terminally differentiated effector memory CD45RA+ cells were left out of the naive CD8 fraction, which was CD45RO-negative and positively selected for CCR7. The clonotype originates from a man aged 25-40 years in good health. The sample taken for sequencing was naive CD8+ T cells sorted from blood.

Here the CDR3 reads CAVGRPNTGELFF. CDR3 nucleotides: TGTGCGGTCGGGAGGCCGAACACCGGGGAGCTGTTTTTT. The chain is built from TRBV6-5 and TRBJ2-2; 7 bases map to TRBD2. The CDR3 is 13 residues long. The germline gives CDR1 MNHEY, CDR2 SVGAGI.